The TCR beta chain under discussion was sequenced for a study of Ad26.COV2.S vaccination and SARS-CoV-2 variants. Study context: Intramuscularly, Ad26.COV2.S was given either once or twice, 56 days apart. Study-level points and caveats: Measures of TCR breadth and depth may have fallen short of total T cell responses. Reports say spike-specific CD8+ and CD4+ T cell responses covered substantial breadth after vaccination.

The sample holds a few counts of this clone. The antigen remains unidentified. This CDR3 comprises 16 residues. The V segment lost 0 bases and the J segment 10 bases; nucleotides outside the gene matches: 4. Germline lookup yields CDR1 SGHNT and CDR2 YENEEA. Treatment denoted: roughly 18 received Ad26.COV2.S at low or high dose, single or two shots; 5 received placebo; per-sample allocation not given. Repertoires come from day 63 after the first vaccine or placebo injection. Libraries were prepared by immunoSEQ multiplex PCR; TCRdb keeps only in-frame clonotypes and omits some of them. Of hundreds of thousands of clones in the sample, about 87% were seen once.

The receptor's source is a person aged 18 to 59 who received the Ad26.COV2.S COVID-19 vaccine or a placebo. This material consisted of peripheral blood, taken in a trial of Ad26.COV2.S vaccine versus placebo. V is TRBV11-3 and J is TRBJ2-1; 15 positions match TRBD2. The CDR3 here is CASSLEGLAGGGEQFF. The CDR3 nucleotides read TGTGCCAGCAGCTTAGAGGGACTAGCGGGAGGTGGGGAGCAGTTCTTC. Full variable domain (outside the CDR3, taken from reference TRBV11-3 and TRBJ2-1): EAGVVQSPRYKIIEKKQPVAFWCNPISGHNTLYWYLQNLGQGPELLIRYENEEAVDDSQLPKDRFSAERLKGVDSTLKIQPAELGDSAVYLCASSLEGLAGGGEQFFGPGTRLTVL.